This TCR beta chain is drawn from a study of T cells in Graves' hyperthyroidism and ophthalmopathy. Amplified TCR beta CDR3 regions derived from RNA transcripts. The HTBI primer set served for first-round RT-PCR of the TCR CDR3. TCRdb recomputed calls from the multiplex PCR reads with MiXCR, one row per CDR3 protein. Of roughly 580,000 distinct CDR3 sequences listed, approximately 13% were seen once; the top ten hold more than 4.5%. CDR1 is MNHEY, CDR2 SVGEGT, per germline. The CDR3 loop spans 11 amino acids. The V end lost 7 bases, the J end lost 7 bases, and 7 bases lay between the germline ends. This clonotype was counted only a few times.

The chain links TRBV6-2 or TRBV6-3 to TRBJ2-2; no definite D call. This receptor was identified in a woman aged 25 to 39 with Graves' hyperthyroidism that later progressed to Graves' ophthalmopathy. Sequenced material: blood. In nucleotides, the CDR3 is TGTGCCAGCACCTACAGCGGGGAGCTGTTTTTT. Translating it yields CASTYSGELFF.